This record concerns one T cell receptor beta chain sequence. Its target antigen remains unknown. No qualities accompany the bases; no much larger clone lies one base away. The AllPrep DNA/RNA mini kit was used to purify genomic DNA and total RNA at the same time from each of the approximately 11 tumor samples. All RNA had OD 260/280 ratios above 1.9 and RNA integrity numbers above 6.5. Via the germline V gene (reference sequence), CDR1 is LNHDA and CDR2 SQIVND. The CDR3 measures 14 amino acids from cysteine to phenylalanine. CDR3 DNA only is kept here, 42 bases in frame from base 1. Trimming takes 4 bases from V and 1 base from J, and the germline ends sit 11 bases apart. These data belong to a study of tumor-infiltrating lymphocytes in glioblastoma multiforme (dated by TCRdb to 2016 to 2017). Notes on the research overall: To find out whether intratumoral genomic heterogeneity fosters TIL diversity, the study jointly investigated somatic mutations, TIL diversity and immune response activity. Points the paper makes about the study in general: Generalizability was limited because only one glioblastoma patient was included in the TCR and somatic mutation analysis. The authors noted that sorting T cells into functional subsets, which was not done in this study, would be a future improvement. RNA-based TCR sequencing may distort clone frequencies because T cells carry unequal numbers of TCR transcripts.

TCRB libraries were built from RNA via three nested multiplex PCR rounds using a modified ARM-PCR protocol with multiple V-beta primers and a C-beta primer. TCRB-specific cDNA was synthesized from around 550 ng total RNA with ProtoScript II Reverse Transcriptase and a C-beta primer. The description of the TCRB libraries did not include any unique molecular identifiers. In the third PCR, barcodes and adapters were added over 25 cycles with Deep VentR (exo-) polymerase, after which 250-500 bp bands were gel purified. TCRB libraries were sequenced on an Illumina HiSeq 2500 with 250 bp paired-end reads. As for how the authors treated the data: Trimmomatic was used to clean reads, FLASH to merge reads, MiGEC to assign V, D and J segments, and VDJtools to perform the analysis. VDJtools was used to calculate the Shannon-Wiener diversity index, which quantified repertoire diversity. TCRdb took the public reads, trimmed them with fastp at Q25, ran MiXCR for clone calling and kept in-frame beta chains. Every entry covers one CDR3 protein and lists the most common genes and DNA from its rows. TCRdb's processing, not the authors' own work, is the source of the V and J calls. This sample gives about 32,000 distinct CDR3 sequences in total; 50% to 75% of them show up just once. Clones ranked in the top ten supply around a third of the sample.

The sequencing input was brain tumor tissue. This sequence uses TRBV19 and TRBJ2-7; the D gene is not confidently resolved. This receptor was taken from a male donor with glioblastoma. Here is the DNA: TGTGCCAGTAGTAAGGTCGGATCATCCTACGAGCAGTACTTC. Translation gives CASSKVGSSYEQYF.